Sequencing of this T cell receptor (beta chain) was carried out in a study of blood T cell repertoires in COVID-19. Overall study context: Samples of COVID-19 (acute and convalescent) were obtained from the United States, Italy and Spain. PBMCs, B-cell-depleted T cells, or T cells were the source of the cDNA or gDNA that made up the material.

Per the original data handling: For nucleated cells, counts were estimated from reference gene primer amplification. Assay: immunoSEQ multiplex PCR; the TCRdb copy retains only in-frame clones and omits some. V and J calls plus clone size are reproduced from that table; the DNA served to infer D and trimming. This repertoire shows 200,000 or so clones, 90% found once; its top ten account for less than 3.5%. The CDR3 totals 14 residues. The V and J ends lost 8 bases and 7 bases respectively, with 17 bases between them. Germline CDR1 reads MNHEY; CDR2 reads SVGAGI. Enrolled during active infection, Seattle patients were then followed longitudinally.

This sequence originates from a man younger than 45 with COVID-19, enrolled during active disease. The chain combines TRBV6-5 with TRBJ2-2, with D possibly TRBD2 on 5 matching bases. Sample: peripheral blood. The CDR3: CASRRTLEVGELFF. The CDR3 DNA is TGTGCCAGCCGTCGGACTTTGGAGGTCGGGGAGCTGTTTTTT.